What follows is one TCR beta chain and its context. Its specificity is unknown. A J-beta primer mix and a sample-barcoded 5' primer were used in a second PCR of roughly 6 to 11 cycles. TCRdb used MiXCR to reprocess the 5' RACE reads, holding one entry per CDR3 protein. The table records 1.5 million to 2 million distinct CDR3 sequences, 30% to 40% of them present only once. The data are from a study of blood T cells in healthy people across ages. Germline values: CDR1 DFQATT, CDR2 SNEGSKA (reference sequence). The CDR3 runs to 15 residues. The ends lost 3 bases at V and 2 bases at J; junction bases unmatched: 6. Findings of the study overall: It was found that TCR beta diversity correlated strongly with the percentage of naive T cells. Versus aged donors, long-lived donors had higher diversity and more naive CD4+ cells.

Donors were healthy Caucasian individuals from Russia aged roughly 6 to 90. Specimen: blood. The receptor was isolated from a human donor in good health. This sequence joins TRBV20-1 and TRBJ2-3; TRBD2 agrees at 9 bases. CDR3 nucleotides: TGCAGTGCTAGCCTAGCGGGGTACCACACAGATACGCAGTATTTT. Translation gives CSASLAGYHTDTQYF.